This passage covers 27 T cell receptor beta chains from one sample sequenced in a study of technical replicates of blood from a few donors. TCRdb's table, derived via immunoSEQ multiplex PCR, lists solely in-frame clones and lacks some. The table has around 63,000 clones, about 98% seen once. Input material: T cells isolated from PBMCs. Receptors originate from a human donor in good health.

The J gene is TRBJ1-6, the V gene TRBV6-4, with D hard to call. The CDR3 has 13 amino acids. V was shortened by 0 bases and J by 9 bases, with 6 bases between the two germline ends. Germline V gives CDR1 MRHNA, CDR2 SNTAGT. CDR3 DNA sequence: TGTGCCAGCAGTGACTCGGGCCTTTCACCCCTCCACTTT. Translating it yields CASSDSGLSPLHF.

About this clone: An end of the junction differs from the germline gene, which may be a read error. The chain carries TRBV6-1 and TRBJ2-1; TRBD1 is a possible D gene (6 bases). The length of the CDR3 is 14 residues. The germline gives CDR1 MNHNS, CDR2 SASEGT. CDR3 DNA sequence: TGTGCCGCTCTAGAACAGGGCAACCTAACCCCGGGGCTCTTC. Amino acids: CAALEQGNLTPGLF.

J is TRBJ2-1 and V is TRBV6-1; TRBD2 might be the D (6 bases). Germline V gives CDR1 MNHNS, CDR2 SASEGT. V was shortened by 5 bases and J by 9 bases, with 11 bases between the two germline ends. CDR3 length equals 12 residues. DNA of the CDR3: TGTGCCAGCAGTTATTTTAGCGGTGAGCAGTTCTTC. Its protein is CASSYFSGEQFF.

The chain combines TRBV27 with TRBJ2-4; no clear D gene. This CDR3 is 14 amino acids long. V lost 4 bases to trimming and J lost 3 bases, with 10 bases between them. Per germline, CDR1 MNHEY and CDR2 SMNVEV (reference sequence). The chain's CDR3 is CASSSPGIKNIQYF. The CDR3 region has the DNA TGTGCCAGCAGTTCCCCGGGTATCAAAAACATTCAGTACTTC.

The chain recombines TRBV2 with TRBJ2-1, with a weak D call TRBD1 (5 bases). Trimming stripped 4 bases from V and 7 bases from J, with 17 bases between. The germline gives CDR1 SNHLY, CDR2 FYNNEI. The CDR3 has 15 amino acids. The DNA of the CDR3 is TGTGCCAGCAGTGTTCGAGCCAGGGATGCGAATGAGCAGTTCTTC. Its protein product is CASSVRARDANEQFF. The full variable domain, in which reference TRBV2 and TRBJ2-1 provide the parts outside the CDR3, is EPEVTQTPSHQVTQMGQEVILRCVPISNHLYFYWYRQILGQKVEFLVSFYNNEISEKSEIFDDQFSVERPDGSNFTLKIRSTKLEDSAMYFCASSVRARDANEQFFGPGTRLTVL.

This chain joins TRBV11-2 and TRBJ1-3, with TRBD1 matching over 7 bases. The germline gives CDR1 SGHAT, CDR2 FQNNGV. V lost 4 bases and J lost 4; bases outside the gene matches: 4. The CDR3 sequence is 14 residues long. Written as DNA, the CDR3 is TGTGCCAGCAGCTCGCTGGACAGGGGAAACACCATATATTTT. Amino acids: CASSSLDRGNTIYF.

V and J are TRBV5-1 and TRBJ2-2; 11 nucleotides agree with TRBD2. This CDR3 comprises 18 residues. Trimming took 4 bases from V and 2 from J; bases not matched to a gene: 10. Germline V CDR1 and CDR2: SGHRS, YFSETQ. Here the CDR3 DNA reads TGCGCCAGCAGCGGCGTCTTAGCGGGAGGGCCTAACACCGGGGAGCTGTTTTTT. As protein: CASSGVLAGGPNTGELFF. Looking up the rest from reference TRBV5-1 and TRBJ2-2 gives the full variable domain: KAGVTQTPRYLIKTRGQQVTLSCSPISGHRSVSWYQQTPGQGLQFLFEYFSETQRNKGNFPGRFSGRQFSNSRSEMNVSTLELGDSALYLCASSGVLAGGPNTGELFFGEGSRLTVL.

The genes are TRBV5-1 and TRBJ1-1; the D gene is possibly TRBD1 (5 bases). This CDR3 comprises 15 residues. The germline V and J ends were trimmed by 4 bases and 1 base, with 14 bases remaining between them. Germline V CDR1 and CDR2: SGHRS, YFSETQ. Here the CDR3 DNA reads TGCGCCAGCAGCACAAAGTACGGGGGGAACACTGAAGCTTTCTTT. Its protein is CASSTKYGGNTEAFF. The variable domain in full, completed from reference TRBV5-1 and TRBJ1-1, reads KAGVTQTPRYLIKTRGQQVTLSCSPISGHRSVSWYQQTPGQGLQFLFEYFSETQRNKGNFPGRFSGRQFSNSRSEMNVSTLELGDSALYLCASSTKYGGNTEAFFGQGTRLTVV.

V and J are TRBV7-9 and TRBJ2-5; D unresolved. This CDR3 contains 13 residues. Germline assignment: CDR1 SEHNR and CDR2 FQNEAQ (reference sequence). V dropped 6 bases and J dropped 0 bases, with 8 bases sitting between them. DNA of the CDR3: TGTGCCAGCAGACGTAGAAACCAAGAGACCCAGTACTTC. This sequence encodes CASRRRNQETQYF. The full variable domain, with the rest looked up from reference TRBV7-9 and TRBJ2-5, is DTGVSQNPRHKITKRGQNVTFRCDPISEHNRLYWYRQTLGQGPEFLTYFQNEAQLEKSRLLSDRFSAERPKGSFSTLEIQRTEQGDSAMYLCASRRRNQETQYFGPGTRLLVL.

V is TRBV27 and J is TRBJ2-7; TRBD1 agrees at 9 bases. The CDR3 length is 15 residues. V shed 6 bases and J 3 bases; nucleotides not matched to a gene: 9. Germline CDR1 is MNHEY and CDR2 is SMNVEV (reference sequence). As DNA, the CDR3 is TGTGCCAGCAGAGCCCCGGGACAGGGAGTCTACGAGCAGTACTTC. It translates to CASRAPGQGVYEQYF.

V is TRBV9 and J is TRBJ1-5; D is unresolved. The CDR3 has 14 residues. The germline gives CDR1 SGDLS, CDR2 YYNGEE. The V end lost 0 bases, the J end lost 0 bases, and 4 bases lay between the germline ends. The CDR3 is CASSVGASNQPQHF. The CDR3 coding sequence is TGTGCCAGCAGCGTAGGGGCTAGCAATCAGCCCCAGCATTTT.

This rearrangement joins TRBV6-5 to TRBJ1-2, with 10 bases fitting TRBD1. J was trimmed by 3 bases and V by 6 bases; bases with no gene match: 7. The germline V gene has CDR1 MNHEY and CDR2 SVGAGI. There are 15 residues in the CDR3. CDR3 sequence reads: CASRRTGGAYYGYTF. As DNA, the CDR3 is TGTGCCAGCAGAAGGACAGGGGGGGCTTACTATGGCTACACCTTC.

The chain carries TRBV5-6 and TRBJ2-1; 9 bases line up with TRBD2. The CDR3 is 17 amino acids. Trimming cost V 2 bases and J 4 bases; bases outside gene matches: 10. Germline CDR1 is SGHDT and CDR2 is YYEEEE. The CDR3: CASSLAPGLAIYNEQFF. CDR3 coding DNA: TGTGCCAGCAGCTTAGCTCCGGGACTAGCTATTTACAATGAGCAGTTCTTC.

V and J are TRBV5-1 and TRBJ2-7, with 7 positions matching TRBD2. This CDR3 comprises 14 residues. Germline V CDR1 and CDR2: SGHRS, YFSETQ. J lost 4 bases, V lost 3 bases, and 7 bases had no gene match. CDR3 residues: CASSSASGGYEQYF. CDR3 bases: TGCGCCAGCAGCTCGGCTAGCGGAGGATACGAGCAGTACTTC.

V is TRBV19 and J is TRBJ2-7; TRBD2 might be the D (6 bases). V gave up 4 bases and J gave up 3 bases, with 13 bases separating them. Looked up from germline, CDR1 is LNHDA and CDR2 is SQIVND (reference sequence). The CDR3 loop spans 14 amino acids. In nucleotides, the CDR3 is TGTGCCAGTAGTAAAAGCGGGTTGGACTACGAGCAGTACTTC. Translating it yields CASSKSGLDYEQYF.

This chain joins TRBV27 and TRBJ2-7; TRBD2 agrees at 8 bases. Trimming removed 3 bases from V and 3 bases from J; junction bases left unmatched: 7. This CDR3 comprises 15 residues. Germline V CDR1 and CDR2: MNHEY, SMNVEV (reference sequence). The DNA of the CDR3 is TGTGCCAGCAGTTTGGCCCCGGGACTAGACTACGAGCAGTACTTC. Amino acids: CASSLAPGLDYEQYF.

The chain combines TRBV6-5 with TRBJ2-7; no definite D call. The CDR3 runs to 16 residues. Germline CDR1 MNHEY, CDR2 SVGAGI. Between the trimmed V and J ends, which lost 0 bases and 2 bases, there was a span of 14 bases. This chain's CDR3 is CASSYSLDGYPYEQYF. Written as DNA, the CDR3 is TGTGCCAGCAGTTACTCTCTAGACGGATATCCCTACGAGCAGTACTTC.

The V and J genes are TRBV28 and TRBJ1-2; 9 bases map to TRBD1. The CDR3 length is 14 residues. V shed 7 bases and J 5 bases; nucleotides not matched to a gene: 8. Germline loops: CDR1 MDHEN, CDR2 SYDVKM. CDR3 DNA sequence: TGTGCCAGCACTTTCCCGGGACAGGGATATGGCTACACCTTC. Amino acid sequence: CASTFPGQGYGYTF.

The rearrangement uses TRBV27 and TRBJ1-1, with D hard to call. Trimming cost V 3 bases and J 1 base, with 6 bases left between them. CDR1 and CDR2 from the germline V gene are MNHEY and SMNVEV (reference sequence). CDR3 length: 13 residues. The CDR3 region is CASSFEGNTEAFF. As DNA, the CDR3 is TGTGCCAGCAGTTTTGAGGGGAACACTGAAGCTTTCTTT.

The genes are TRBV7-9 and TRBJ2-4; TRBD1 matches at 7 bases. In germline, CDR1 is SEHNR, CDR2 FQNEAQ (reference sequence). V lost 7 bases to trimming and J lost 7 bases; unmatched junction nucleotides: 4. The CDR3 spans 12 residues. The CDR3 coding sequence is TGTGCCAGCAAAGGGACAGCTAACATTCAGTACTTC. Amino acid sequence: CASKGTANIQYF.

DNA of the CDR3: TGTGCCAGTAGTATTGGGACAGGACCCTACGAGCAGTACTTC. It yields the protein CASSIGTGPYEQYF. The genes are TRBV19 and TRBJ2-7; 8 nucleotides agree with TRBD1. CDR1 LNHDA and CDR2 SQIVND come from the germline V gene (reference sequence). V lost 3 bases, J lost 2 bases, and 3 bases stayed unmatched. The CDR3 has 14 amino acids. Variable domain in full (rest from reference TRBV19 and TRBJ2-7): DGGITQSPKYLFRKEGQNVTLSCEQNLNHDAMYWYRQDPGQGLRLIYYSQIVNDFQKGDIAEGYSVSREKKESFPLTVTSAQKNPTAFYLCASSIGTGPYEQYFGPGTRLTVT.

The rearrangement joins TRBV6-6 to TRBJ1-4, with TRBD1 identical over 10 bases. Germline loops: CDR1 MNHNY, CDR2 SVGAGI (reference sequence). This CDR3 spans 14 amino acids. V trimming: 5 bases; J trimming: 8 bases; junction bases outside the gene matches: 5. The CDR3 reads CASSRTGGGEKLFF. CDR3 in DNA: TGTGCCAGCAGTCGGACAGGGGGGGGAGAAAAACTGTTTTTT.

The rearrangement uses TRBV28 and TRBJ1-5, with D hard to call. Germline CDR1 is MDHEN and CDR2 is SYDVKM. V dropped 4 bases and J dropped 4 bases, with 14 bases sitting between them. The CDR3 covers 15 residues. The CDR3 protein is CASSYVDFPNQPQHF. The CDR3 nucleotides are TGTGCCAGCAGTTATGTTGACTTCCCAAATCAGCCCCAGCATTTT.

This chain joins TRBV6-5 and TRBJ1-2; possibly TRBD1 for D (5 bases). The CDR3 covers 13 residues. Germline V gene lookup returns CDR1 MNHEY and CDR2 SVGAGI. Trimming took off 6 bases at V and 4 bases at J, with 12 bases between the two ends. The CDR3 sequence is CASSHGGTYGYTF. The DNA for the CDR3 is TGTGCCAGCAGCCACGGGGGTACCTATGGCTACACCTTC.

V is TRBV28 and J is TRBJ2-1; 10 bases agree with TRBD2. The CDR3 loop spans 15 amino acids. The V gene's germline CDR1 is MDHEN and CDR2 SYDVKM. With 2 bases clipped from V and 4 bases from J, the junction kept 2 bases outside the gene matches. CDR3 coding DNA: TGTGCCAGCAGTTTAGAGACTAGCGGGTACAATGAGCAGTTCTTC. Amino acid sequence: CASSLETSGYNEQFF.

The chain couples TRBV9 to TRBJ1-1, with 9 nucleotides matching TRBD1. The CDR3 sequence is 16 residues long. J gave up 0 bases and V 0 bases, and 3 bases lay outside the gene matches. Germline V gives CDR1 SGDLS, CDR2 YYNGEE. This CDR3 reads CASSVGGQGMNTEAFF. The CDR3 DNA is TGTGCCAGCAGCGTAGGGGGACAGGGCATGAACACTGAAGCTTTCTTT.

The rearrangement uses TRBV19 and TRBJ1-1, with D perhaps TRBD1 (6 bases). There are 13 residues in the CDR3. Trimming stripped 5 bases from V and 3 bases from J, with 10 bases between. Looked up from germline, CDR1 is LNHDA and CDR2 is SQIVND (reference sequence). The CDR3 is CASSFTGYTEAFF. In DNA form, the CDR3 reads TGTGCCAGTAGTTTCACAGGGTACACTGAAGCTTTCTTT.